Listed below are T cell receptor beta chains from one sample, sequenced in a study of blood T cell repertoires in COVID-19. Profiled with immunoSEQ multiplex PCR; TCRdb holds only in-frame clones, not every one. The table lists under 250,000 clones, 83% of them singletons. The sample taken for sequencing was PBMCs or T cells enriched from blood (not recorded which). These TCRs come from a woman in her 50s who had been exposed to COVID-19. The CDR3 runs from the conserved cysteine through the conserved F or W. A D gene is named only where the DNA matches it firmly. Expanded clones get a size class; other rows say once, few or many, or leave the size out.

D gene	V gene	clone size	CDR3 length	J gene	CDR3 protein	CDR3 DNA
TRBD1	TRBV10-1	-	13	TRBJ2-1	CASSARGKSEQFF	TGCGCCAGCAGTGCCAGGGGGAAAAGCGAGCAGTTCTTC
-	TRBV21-1	-	13	TRBJ1-2	CASTCPGGRGYTF	TGTGCCAGCACCTGCCCTGGGGGCAGAGGCTACACCTTC
-	TRBV10-3	-	14	TRBJ1-2	CAISLGRENYGYTF	TGTGCCATCAGCCTAGGACGGGAGAACTATGGCTACACCTTC
-	TRBV6-2/TRBV6-3	-	16	TRBJ1-1	CASSLYYRRVNTEAFF	TGTGCCAGCAGTTTGTACTATCGGAGGGTGAACACTGAAGCTTTCTTT
TRBD1	TRBV5-1	few	15	TRBJ1-2	CASSYGTGSNYGYTF	TGCGCCAGCAGCTATGGGACAGGGTCTAACTATGGCTACACCTTC
TRBD2	TRBV7-2	-	18	TRBJ2-3	CASSPASGRGGLTDTQYF	TGTGCCAGCAGCCCGGCGTCCGGGCGGGGGGGCCTCACAGATACGCAGTATTTT
-	TRBV4-3	-	13	TRBJ1-5	CASSQDLDQPQHF	TGCGCCAGCAGCCAAGATTTAGATCAGCCCCAGCATTTT
TRBD2	TRBV7-2	-	17	TRBJ2-3	CASSLASGGLSTDTQYF	TGTGCCAGCAGCTTAGCTAGCGGGGGGCTAAGCACAGATACGCAGTATTTT
-	TRBV29-1	-	13	TRBJ2-3	CSVSEGGTDTQYF	TGCAGCGTTTCCGAGGGAGGCACAGATACGCAGTATTTT
TRBD1	TRBV9	few	15	TRBJ1-2	CASSVRTGTDYGYTF	TGTGCCAGCAGCGTCAGGACCGGGACAGATTATGGCTACACCTTC
-	TRBV6-5	-	13	TRBJ1-3	CASSSVIGNTIYF	TGTGCCAGCAGTTCAGTTATTGGAAACACCATATATTTT
TRBD1	TRBV2	-	14	TRBJ1-2	CASRTGGASYGYTF	TGTGCCAGCAGGACAGGGGGCGCCAGCTATGGCTACACCTTC